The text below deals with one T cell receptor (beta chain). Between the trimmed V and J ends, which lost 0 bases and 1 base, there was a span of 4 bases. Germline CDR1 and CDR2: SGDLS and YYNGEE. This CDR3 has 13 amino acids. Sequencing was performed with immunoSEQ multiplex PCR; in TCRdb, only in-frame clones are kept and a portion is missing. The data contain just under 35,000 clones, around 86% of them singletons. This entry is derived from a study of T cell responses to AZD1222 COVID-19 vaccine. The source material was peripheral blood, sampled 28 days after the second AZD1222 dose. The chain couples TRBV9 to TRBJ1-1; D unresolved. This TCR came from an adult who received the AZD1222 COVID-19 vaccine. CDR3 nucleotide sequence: TGTGCCAGCAGCGTAGCTGGGAACACTGAAGCTTTCTTT. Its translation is CASSVAGNTEAFF. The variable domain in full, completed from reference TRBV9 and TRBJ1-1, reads DSGVTQTPKHLITATGQRVTLRCSPRSGDLSVYWYQQSLDQGLQFLIQYYNGEERAKGNILERFSAQQFPDLHSELNLSSLELGDSALYFCASSVAGNTEAFFGQGTRLTVV.